This T cell receptor (beta chain) was sequenced during a study of T cell repertoires in cytomegalovirus infection. Overall study context: As its CMV epitopes, the study selected recently identified HLA-C-restricted and well-studied HLA-B-restricted targets. Carrying CMV and the relevant HLA type showed in public TCR beta signatures. General observations from the study: In two of eight donors, the top clonotype was HLA-C-restricted CMV-specific. There were carriers of CMV plus the relevant HLA, and cumulative public TCR beta family frequency identified them.

This clonotype showed up many times. The antigen remains unidentified. TCRdb processed the reads anew with MiXCR; each CDR3 protein has one entry. The sample shows about 770,000 distinct CDR3 sequences, about 28% of them seen only once. The V gene's germline CDR1 is SEHNR and CDR2 FQNEAQ (reference sequence). There are 16 residues in the CDR3. The V end was cut by 7 bases, the J end by 2 bases, with 19 bases between. The clonotype originates from a human donor in good health (CMV status not recorded). Some clones in this sample may be carry-over from other donors' samples. The gene calls are TRBV7-9 and TRBJ2-3; D is perhaps TRBD2 (6 bases). The source was cultured CD8+ T cells from PBMCs, collected from culture after CMV antigen stimulation. The CDR3 region has the DNA TGTGCCAGCACCTTCTGGAGGGCCGGGCACACAGATACGCAGTATTTT. It is translated as CASTFWRAGHTDTQYF. Looking up the rest from reference TRBV7-9 and TRBJ2-3 gives the full variable domain: DTGVSQNPRHKITKRGQNVTFRCDPISEHNRLYWYRQTLGQGPEFLTYFQNEAQLEKSRLLSDRFSAERPKGSFSTLEIQRTEQGDSAMYLCASTFWRAGHTDTQYFGPGTRLTVL.